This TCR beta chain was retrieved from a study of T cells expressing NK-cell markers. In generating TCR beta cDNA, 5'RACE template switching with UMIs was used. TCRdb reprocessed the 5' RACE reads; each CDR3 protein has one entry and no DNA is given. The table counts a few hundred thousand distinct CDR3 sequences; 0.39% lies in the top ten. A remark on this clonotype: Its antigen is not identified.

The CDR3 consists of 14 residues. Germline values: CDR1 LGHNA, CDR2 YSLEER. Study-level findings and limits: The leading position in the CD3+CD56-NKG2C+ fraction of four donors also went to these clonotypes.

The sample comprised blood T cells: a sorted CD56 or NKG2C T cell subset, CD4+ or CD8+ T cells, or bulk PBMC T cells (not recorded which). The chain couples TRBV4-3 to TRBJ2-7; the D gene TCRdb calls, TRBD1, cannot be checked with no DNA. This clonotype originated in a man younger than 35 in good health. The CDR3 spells CASSPKGQIREQYF.